These T cell receptor beta chains were read from a single sample in a study of cytomegalovirus exposure and HLA in healthy donors. TCRdb's table, derived via immunoSEQ multiplex PCR, lists solely in-frame clones and lacks some. The data show under 150,000 clones, about 80% seen once. Sequencing was carried out using PBMCs. All receptors derive from a man between 18 and 35 years old in good health and CMV-seronegative. CDR3s include the opening cysteine and the closing phenylalanine or tryptophan. Part of the rows lack a size; the others show once, few, many or a class for expanded clones.

>few|TRBJ2-1|TRBV7-3
CASSLTGGRYNEQFF
>few|TRBJ2-1|TRBV30
CAWSIERGGKGNEQFF
>few|TRBJ1-5|TRBV27
CASTGQGNGPQHF
>.|TRBJ1-4|TRBV7-9
CASSRTGQGNEKLFF
>.|TRBJ1-3|TRBV21-1
CASSKGPVTGNTIYF
>once|TRBJ2-3|TRBV27
CASSPYRQISTDTQYF
>.|TRBJ1-2|TRBV27
CASSPRTGESYGYTF
>.|TRBJ2-2|TRBV5-1
CASSLSRLVRRMGGELFF
>.|TRBJ2-2|TRBV11-2
CASSPYVSARTGELFF
>.|.|TRBV28
CASSLQGAVYEQYF
>once|TRBJ2-3|TRBV19
CASSQYSGKDTQYF
>.|TRBJ2-3|TRBV28
CASSLALFDTDTQYF
>.|TRBJ2-1|TRBV19
CASSTGQGFANEQFF
>.|TRBJ1-2|TRBV30
CAWRARGVLGGYTF
>.|TRBJ1-1|TRBV5-1
CASSLGRQGRVVVTEAFF
>once|TRBJ1-2|TRBV9
CASSAQGDYGYTF
>.|TRBJ1-5|TRBV7-9
CASSVDREGFQPQHF
>.|TRBJ1-1|TRBV5-6
CASSPPSLAPAFF
>.|TRBJ2-1|TRBV28
CASLGGVVYNEQFF
>.|TRBJ2-7|TRBV5-1
CASTLIWKTSGSESYEQYF
>.|TRBJ1-5|TRBV30
CAWSRVQGANQPQHF
>.|TRBJ2-1|TRBV19
CASSDVQRGNSYNEQFF
>.|TRBJ2-1|TRBV27
CASSLRGYNEQFF
>.|TRBJ2-1|TRBV5-4
CASSGDRDSYNEQFF
>.|TRBJ2-3|TRBV5-6
CASSWGLAGLADTQYF
>.|TRBJ2-7|TRBV6-6
CASHSGSGGTYEQYF
>.|TRBJ1-1|TRBV5-1
CASSLVVGQGPTGAFF
>few|TRBJ1-1|TRBV5-6
CASSIGQQNTEAFF
>.|TRBJ2-1|TRBV28
CASSLPGLAGDHNEQFF
>.|TRBJ1-2|TRBV28
CASRGPGQTNYGYTF
>.|TRBJ2-1|TRBV27
CASSFASGGPYNEQFF
>.|.|TRBV4-2
CASSQAGTGGWGIGEQYF
>.|TRBJ2-6|TRBV7-3
CASSFSGANVLTF
>.|TRBJ2-1|TRBV6-1
CASAPGYEQFF
>.|TRBJ2-3|TRBV30
CARRTSGSTDTQYF
>.|TRBJ2-1|TRBV18
CASSPGAGYNEQFF
>once|TRBJ2-2|TRBV15
CATRDRGKDTGELFF
>once|TRBJ1-4|TRBV18
CASSPRQEINEKLFF
>few|TRBJ1-2|TRBV7-6
CASSLVPSYGYTF